This T cell receptor (beta chain) came from a study of somatic mutations in cytotoxic T cells in rheumatoid arthritis. This CDR3 region has 18 residues. From germline, CDR1 is SGHAT and CDR2 FQNNGV. V was pared by 3 bases and J by 4 bases, with 23 bases between. Clones were read by immunoSEQ multiplex PCR, and TCRdb kept only the in-frame ones, dropping some. The table has tens of thousands of clones, more than 85% seen once. V usage is TRBV11-2 and J usage is TRBJ2-3, with D possibly TRBD2 on 5 matching bases. Sequencing used CD8+ T cells sorted from blood. This TCR was recovered from an adult with rheumatoid arthritis. CDR3 residues: CASSFPTTSSNLPDTQYF. For the CDR3, the DNA is TGTGCCAGCAGCTTCCCGACTACAAGCTCGAACCTTCCAGATACGCAGTATTTT.